Listed here are 19 T cell receptor beta chains from one sample, sequenced in a study of T cell repertoires in cytomegalovirus infection. Using its own MiXCR run on the reads, TCRdb lists one record per CDR3 protein. The table includes about 740,000 distinct CDR3 sequences, approximately 34% detected once. Sequencing was carried out using PBMCs. These receptors all come from a human donor in good health (CMV status not recorded). Some clones in this sample may be carry-over from other donors' samples.

Regarding this clonotype: One junction end disagrees with the germline gene, perhaps due to a read error. V gene TRBV2 combines with J gene TRBJ2-5, with TRBD1 as a possible D gene (6 bases). The length of the CDR3 is 15 residues. Per germline, CDR1 SNHLY and CDR2 FYNNEI. The CDR3 region is CASSDWGQSHETPYF. The CDR3, as DNA: TGTGCCAGCAGTGACTGGGGGCAGTCCCACGAGACCCCGTACTTT.

The chain couples TRBV5-1 to TRBJ1-2; D unclear. The CDR3 consists of 16 residues. CDR1 SGHRS and CDR2 YFSETQ come from the germline V gene. V dropped 4 bases and J dropped 3 bases, with 19 bases sitting between them. Here the CDR3 reads CASSATDQWADYGYTF. The CDR3 coding sequence is TGCGCCAGCAGCGCCACGGACCAATGGGCGGACTATGGCTACACCTTC.

On this clonotype: The junction departs from the called germline gene at one end, perhaps through a read error. V is TRBV6-8 and J is TRBJ2-1; 9 nucleotides agree with TRBD1. The CDR3 has 16 amino acids. Germline CDR1 MNHGY, CDR2 SAAAGT. The CDR3 bases are TGTGCCCGCAGTTACTCTTGGGACAGGGTGAACAATGAGCAGTTCTTC. Protein: CARSYSWDRVNNEQFF.

As for this clonotype: One junction end does not reproduce the germline sequence, and a read error may be involved. The chain uses TRBV14 and TRBJ2-3; TRBD1 matches at 8 bases. CDR1 and CDR2 (germline): SGHDN, FVKESK. CDR3 length: 15 residues. The CDR3 region is CASSQGDRHTDSQYF. CDR3 nucleotide sequence: TGTGCCAGCAGCCAAGGGGACAGGCACACAGATTCGCAGTATTTT.

In its sample, this clonotype was seen a few times. The chain employs TRBV7-6 and TRBJ1-6; no reliable D call. Per the germline V gene, CDR1 is SGHVS and CDR2 is FNYEAQ. There are 13 residues in the CDR3. Deletions cut 4 bases from V and 8 bases from J, with 9 bases between. This chain's CDR3 is CASSSKMDSPLHF. The CDR3 DNA sequence: TGTGCCAGCAGCTCCAAAATGGATTCACCCCTCCACTTT.

In its sample, this clonotype was seen a few times. The V gene is TRBV5-1, the J gene TRBJ2-7, with 10 nucleotides matching TRBD2. There are 20 residues in the CDR3. Germline values: CDR1 SGHRS, CDR2 YFSETQ. Germline trimming cut 0 bases from V and 2 bases from J; bases unmatched to any gene: 17. This CDR3 reads CASSLARRREAAGGAYEQYF. The CDR3 DNA reads TGCGCCAGCAGCTTGGCCAGAAGACGGGAAGCAGCGGGGGGGGCCTACGAGCAGTACTTC. The variable domain in full, with the rest retrieved from reference TRBV5-1 and TRBJ2-7, is KAGVTQTPRYLIKTRGQQVTLSCSPISGHRSVSWYQQTPGQGLQFLFEYFSETQRNKGNFPGRFSGRQFSNSRSEMNVSTLELGDSALYLCASSLARRREAAGGAYEQYFGPGTRLTVT.

This clonotype has just a few counts. The chain is built from TRBV27 and TRBJ1-6; maybe TRBD1 (5 bases). Germline V gives CDR1 MNHEY, CDR2 SMNVEV (reference sequence). Trimming shortened V by 4 bases and J by 0 bases, and 7 bases separated the two germline ends. The length of the CDR3 is 15 residues. This CDR3 is CASSSGHSYNSPLHF. The CDR3 nucleotides read TGTGCCAGCAGTTCGGGGCACTCCTATAATTCACCCCTCCACTTT.

The chain is built from TRBV19 and TRBJ1-3; D uncertain. The CDR3 length is 15 residues. V was cut by 4 bases and J by 0 bases, with 10 bases left in between. Germline V CDR1 and CDR2: LNHDA, SQIVND (reference sequence). The CDR3 spells CASSTGRASGNTIYF. In nucleotides, the CDR3 is TGTGCCAGTAGTACCGGACGGGCCTCTGGAAACACCATATATTTT.

In its sample, this clonotype was seen many times. The chain has TRBV7-2 and TRBJ2-7, with 8 positions matching TRBD1. The CDR3 has 14 residues. The ends lost 5 bases at V and 6 bases at J; junction bases unmatched: 9. Germline values: CDR1 SGHTA, CDR2 FQGNSA. This CDR3 reads CASSERTGMGEQYF. CDR3 nucleotides: TGTGCCAGCAGCGAACGGACAGGGATGGGCGAGCAGTACTTC.

The V and J genes are TRBV27 and TRBJ2-2; a possible D gene is TRBD2 (6 bases). From germline, CDR1 is MNHEY and CDR2 SMNVEV (reference sequence). The CDR3 is 12 residues long. Trimming took 7 bases from V and 7 from J, leaving 10 bases between them. In DNA form, the CDR3 reads TGTGCCAGCACCGAGGGAGGCGGGGAGCTGTTTTTT. As protein: CASTEGGGELFF.

This clonotype was observed a few times. The rearrangement joins TRBV7-3 to TRBJ1-4; D uncertain. The ends were cut back, 3 bases at V and 2 bases at J, with 10 bases in the middle. Germline-derived CDR1 and CDR2 are SGHTA and FQGTGA. This CDR3 spans 15 amino acids. The CDR3 nucleotides are TGTGCCAGCAGCTTGGGAGTGGGCACTAATGAAAAACTGTTTTTT. Translated: CASSLGVGTNEKLFF.

The chain uses TRBV5-3 and TRBJ1-5, with D tentatively TRBD1 (5 bases). TRBV5-3 is an ORF, with its function uncertain. Trimming removed 8 bases at V and 6 bases at J, with 27 bases between. CDR3 size: 17 residues. CDR3 residues: CASSPTGGAGQSQPQHF. The CDR3 nucleotides read TGTGCCAGCAGCCCAACGGGCGGGGCTGGGCAAAGTCAGCCCCAGCATTTT.

On this clonotype: One end of the junction fails to match germline, which may point to a read error. The chain links TRBV7-7 to TRBJ2-1; D not resolved. The CDR3 consists of 14 residues. From germline, CDR1 is SSHAT and CDR2 FNYEAQ (reference sequence). The CDR3 sequence: CASSLYVGYNEQFF. The CDR3, as DNA: TGTGCTAGCAGCTTGTACGTGGGTTACAATGAGCAGTTCTTC.

The chain combines TRBV7-9 with TRBJ2-3; no clear D. Germline V gives CDR1 SEHNR, CDR2 FQNEAQ (reference sequence). Trimming took 2 bases from V and 1 from J, leaving 10 bases between them. The CDR3 covers 15 residues. CDR3 loop: CASSLSSLGTDTQYF. CDR3 nucleotides: TGTGCCAGCAGCTTATCGAGCTTGGGCACAGATACGCAGTATTTT. The whole variable domain, remainder taken from reference TRBV7-9 and TRBJ2-3, is DTGVSQNPRHKITKRGQNVTFRCDPISEHNRLYWYRQTLGQGPEFLTYFQNEAQLEKSRLLSDRFSAERPKGSFSTLEIQRTEQGDSAMYLCASSLSSLGTDTQYFGPGTRLTVL.

V and J are TRBV7-6 and TRBJ2-1, with TRBD2 identical over 15 bases. V gave up 2 bases and J gave up 3 bases; unmatched junction bases: 23. In germline, CDR1 is SGHVS, CDR2 FNYEAQ. CDR3 length: 24 amino acids. The CDR3 region has the DNA TGTGCCAGCAGCTTACTGGTATACCGGGACAACGGACTAGCGGGGGGGAGGAACTACAATGAGCAGTTCTTC. Encoded protein: CASSLLVYRDNGLAGGRNYNEQFF. Full variable domain (outside the CDR3, taken from reference TRBV7-6 and TRBJ2-1): GAGVSQSPRYKVTKRGQDVALRCDPISGHVSLYWYRQALGQGPEFLTYFNYEAQQDKSGLPNDRFSAERPEGSISTLTIQRTEQRDSAMYRCASSLLVYRDNGLAGGRNYNEQFFGPGTRLTVL.

The table lists this clonotype with a few counts. The chain employs TRBV11-2 and TRBJ1-3; D gene uncertain. This CDR3 has 15 residues. The V gene lost 1 base and the J gene lost 0 bases, with 7 bases spanning the gap. Germline CDR1 reads SGHAT; CDR2 reads FQNNGV. The CDR3 is CASSLGTVSGNTIYF. The CDR3, as DNA: TGTGCCAGCAGCTTAGGTACGGTCTCTGGAAACACCATATATTTT.

The J gene is TRBJ2-7, the V gene TRBV7-9; D unresolved. The CDR3 runs 13 residues. V dropped 1 base and J dropped 2 bases, with 6 bases sitting between them. From germline, CDR1 is SEHNR and CDR2 FQNEAQ (reference sequence). The CDR3 region is CASSLEATYEQYF. The CDR3 DNA reads TGTGCCAGCAGCTTAGAGGCTACCTACGAGCAGTACTTC.

This clonotype was detected a few times. This chain uses TRBV7-2 with TRBJ2-7; TRBD2 agrees at 8 bases. The CDR3 runs to 16 residues. After removal of 1 base from V and 4 bases from J, the junction contained 9 bases not matched to a gene. The germline V gene has CDR1 SGHTA and CDR2 FQGNSA. This chain's CDR3 is CASSLEGTSFFYEQYF. As DNA, the CDR3 is TGTGCCAGCAGCTTAGAGGGGACTAGTTTTTTTTACGAGCAGTACTTC.

The sample holds many counts of this clonotype. This CDR3 reads CASRGGQGRWGELFF. The CDR3, as DNA: TGTGCCAGCAGGGGGGGACAGGGGAGATGGGGGGAGCTGTTTTTT. The genes are TRBV27 and TRBJ2-2; 10 bases line up with TRBD1. Germline CDR1 and CDR2: MNHEY and SMNVEV (reference sequence). V lost 6 bases and J lost 8; bases outside the gene matches: 9. This CDR3 has 15 amino acids.